A selection of T cell receptor beta chains follows, all from one sample in a study of vaccination effects on CD4 cells after COVID-19. Produced via immunoSEQ multiplex PCR; TCRdb's table is partial and in-frame only. The sample lists tens of thousands of clones; about three quarters were seen once. The antigens for these receptors are not known. The sequences come from CD4+ T cells from PBMCs cultured with HCoV-229E spike peptides, collected after COVID-19 vaccination. These TCRs come from a human donor who received a COVID-19 vaccine. Each CDR3 is given with its conserved first and last residue. The D gene is left open where the match is weak. The size of a clone is reported for some rows only, either as once, few or many, or as a class for expanded clones.

size,D,V,J,length,DNA,CDR3
.,.,TRBV7-3,TRBJ2-2,14,TGTGCCAGCAGCTCACCCTTCCTAACAGGGGAGCTGTTTTTT,CASSSPFLTGELFF
.,.,TRBV21-1,TRBJ1-6,15,TGTGCCAGCAGCAAAGGGGCCGGCGGGCATTCACCCCTCCACTTT,CASSKGAGGHSPLHF
.,.,TRBV4-1,TRBJ1-4,15,TGCGCCAGCAGCCAAGATGGAGGGGGGTGGGAAAAACTGTTTTTT,CASSQDGGGWEKLFF
few,TRBD1,TRBV7-2,TRBJ1-4,14,TGTGCCAGCGGGGACAGGGGAGGTAATGAAAAACTGTTTTTT,CASGDRGGNEKLFF
.,TRBD2,TRBV3-1/TRBV3-2,TRBJ2-5,18,TGTGCCAGCAGCCAAGGGACTAGCGGGGGGGCATCTTCAGGGACCCAGTACTTC,CASSQGTSGGASSGTQYF
.,TRBD1,TRBV28,TRBJ1-2,16,TGTGCCAGCAGTTTAATCTCCCAAGGGGGCCTTTATGGCTACACCTTC,CASSLISQGGLYGYTF
few,.,TRBV5-6,TRBJ2-5,14,TGTGCCAGCAGCTCTACAGGGTTCCAAGAGACCCAGTACTTC,CASSSTGFQETQYF
.,.,TRBV24-1,TRBJ1-2,14,TGTGCCACCAGTGATCCACAGAATAACTATGGCTACACCTTC,CATSDPQNNYGYTF
.,.,TRBV10-3,TRBJ1-2,14,TGTGCCATCAGTGATGGGGGGGCCCCTACCGGCTACACCTTC,CAISDGGAPTGYTF
.,.,TRBV12-3/TRBV12-4,TRBJ1-6,12,TGTGCCAGCAGTTTCCGTGATTCACCCCTCCACTTT,CASSFRDSPLHF
once,.,TRBV6-5,TRBJ2-2,15,TGTGCCAGCAGTTCCCGACGCCGGGGCGGCGGGGAGCTGTTTTTT,CASSSRRRGGGELFF
.,.,TRBV24-1,TRBJ2-3,17,TGTGCCACCAGTGATCCCCGCGTCCAGGGGAAGGCAGATACGCAGTATTTT,CATSDPRVQGKADTQYF
.,.,TRBV7-2,TRBJ1-4,15,TGTGCCAGCAGCCGCCAACAGGGATTAAATGAAAAACTGTTTTTT,CASSRQQGLNEKLFF
.,TRBD2,TRBV7-8,TRBJ2-5,16,TGTGCCAGCAGCTTAACGGGACTAGCGGGGGAAGGGACCCAGTACTTC,CASSLTGLAGEGTQYF
.,.,TRBV19,TRBJ2-5,13,TGTGCCAGTAGTATGTTATACCAAGAGACCCAGTACTTC,CASSMLYQETQYF
.,TRBD1,TRBV24-1,TRBJ2-3,17,TGTGCCACCAGTGATTTTCAGATCGGGACAGGCACAGATACGCAGTATTTT,CATSDFQIGTGTDTQYF